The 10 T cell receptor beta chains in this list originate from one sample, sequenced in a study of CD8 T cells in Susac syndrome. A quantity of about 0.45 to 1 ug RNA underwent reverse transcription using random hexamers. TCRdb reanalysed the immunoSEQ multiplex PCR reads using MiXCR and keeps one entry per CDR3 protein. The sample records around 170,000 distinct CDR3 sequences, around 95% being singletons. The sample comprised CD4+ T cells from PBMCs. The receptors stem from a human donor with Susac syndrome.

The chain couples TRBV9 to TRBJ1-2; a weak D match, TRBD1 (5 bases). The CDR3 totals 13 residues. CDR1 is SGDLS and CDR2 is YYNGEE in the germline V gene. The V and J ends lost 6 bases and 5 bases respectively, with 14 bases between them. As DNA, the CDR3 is TGTGCCAGCACCACCGCAGGGTCGTATGGCTACACCTTC. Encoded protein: CASTTAGSYGYTF.

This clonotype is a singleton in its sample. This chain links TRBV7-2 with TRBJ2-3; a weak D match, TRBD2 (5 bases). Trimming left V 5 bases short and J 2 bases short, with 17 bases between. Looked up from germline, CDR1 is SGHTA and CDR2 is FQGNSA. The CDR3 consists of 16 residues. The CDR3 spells CASSPQTTRPTDTQYF. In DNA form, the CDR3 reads TGTGCCAGCAGCCCACAGACTACTAGGCCCACAGATACGCAGTATTTT.

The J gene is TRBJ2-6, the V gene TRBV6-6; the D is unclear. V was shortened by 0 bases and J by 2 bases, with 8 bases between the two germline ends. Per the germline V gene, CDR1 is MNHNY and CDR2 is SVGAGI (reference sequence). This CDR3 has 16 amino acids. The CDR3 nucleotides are TGTGCCAGCAGTTACTCGGCCATCCCTGGGGCCAACGTCCTGACTTTC. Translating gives CASSYSAIPGANVLTF.

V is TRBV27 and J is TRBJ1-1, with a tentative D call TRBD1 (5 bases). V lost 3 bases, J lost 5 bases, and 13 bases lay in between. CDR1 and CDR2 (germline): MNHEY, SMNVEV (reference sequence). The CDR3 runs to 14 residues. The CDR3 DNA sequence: TGTGCCAGCAGTTTCGGGGCTACGGGAACTGAAGCTTTCTTT. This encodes CASSFGATGTEAFF.

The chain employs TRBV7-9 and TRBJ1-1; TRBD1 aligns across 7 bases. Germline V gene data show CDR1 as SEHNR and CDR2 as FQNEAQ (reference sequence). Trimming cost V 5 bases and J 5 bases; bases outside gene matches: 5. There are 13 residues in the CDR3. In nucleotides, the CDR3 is TGTGCCAGCAGCCCGCAGGGACAGACTGAAGCTTTCTTT. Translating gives CASSPQGQTEAFF.

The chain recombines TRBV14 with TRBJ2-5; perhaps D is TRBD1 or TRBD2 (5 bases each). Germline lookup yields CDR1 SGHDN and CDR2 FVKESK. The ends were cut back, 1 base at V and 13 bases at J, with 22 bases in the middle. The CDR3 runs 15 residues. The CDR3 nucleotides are TGTGCCAGCAGCCAAGTGTCGGCAGGGACGATACCACGGTACTTC. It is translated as CASSQVSAGTIPRYF.

The CDR3 DNA sequence: TGTGCCAGCAGCTTGGGGACAGGGGGCACAGATACGCAGTATTTT. It is translated as CASSLGTGGTDTQYF. The chain recombines TRBV11-2 with TRBJ2-3, with 10 bases fitting TRBD1. Per germline, CDR1 SGHAT and CDR2 FQNNGV. V dropped 3 bases and J dropped 1; count of bases not matched to a gene: 1. The CDR3 contains 15 residues.

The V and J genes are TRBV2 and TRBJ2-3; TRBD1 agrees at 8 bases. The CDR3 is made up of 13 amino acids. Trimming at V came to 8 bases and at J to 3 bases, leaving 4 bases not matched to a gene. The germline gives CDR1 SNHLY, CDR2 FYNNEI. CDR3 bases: TGTGCCAGCTGGGACAGGCGGACAGATACGCAGTATTTT. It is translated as CASWDRRTDTQYF.

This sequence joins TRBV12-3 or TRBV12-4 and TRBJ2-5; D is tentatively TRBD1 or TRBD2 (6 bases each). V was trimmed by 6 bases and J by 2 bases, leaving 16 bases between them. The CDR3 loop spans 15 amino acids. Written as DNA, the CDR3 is TGTGCCAGCAGCCAGATGGGGGGACAACAAGAGACCCAGTACTTC. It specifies CASSQMGGQQETQYF.

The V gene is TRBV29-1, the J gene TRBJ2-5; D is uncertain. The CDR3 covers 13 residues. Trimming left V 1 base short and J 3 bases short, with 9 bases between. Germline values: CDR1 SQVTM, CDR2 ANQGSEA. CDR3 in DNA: TGCAGCGTTGAAGTGAACAGCAAAGAGACCCAGTACTTC. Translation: CSVEVNSKETQYF.